This T cell receptor beta chain comes out of a study of blood T cell repertoires in COVID-19. In the source study's methods: Scientists estimated how many nucleated cells there were by amplifying reference gene primers. TCRdb keeps only in-frame clones here, not all; method: immunoSEQ multiplex PCR. For V, J and clone size, that table is used; D and trimming come from the DNA. The data contain fewer than 250,000 clones, roughly 77% of them seen just once; the ten biggest clones take up around a sixth. Participants were aged roughly 18 to 90 years, lived in some 23 US areas, and enrolled virtually. The germline V gene has CDR1 SEHNR and CDR2 FQNEAQ (reference sequence). With 2 bases clipped from V and 2 bases from J, the junction kept 6 bases outside the gene matches. The CDR3 is 16 amino acids.

Sequenced sample: PBMCs or T cells enriched from blood (not recorded which). The V gene is TRBV7-9, the J gene TRBJ2-1, with 7 bases aligning to TRBD1. The receptor was isolated from a woman in her forties or fifties with acute COVID-19. CDR3 protein: CASSLNRGATYNEQFF. The CDR3 bases are TGTGCCAGCAGCTTAAACAGGGGCGCTACCTACAATGAGCAGTTCTTC.